This T cell receptor beta chain comes out of a study of PD-L1 blockade in urothelial cancer. Across the study: Males with bladder-origin urothelial cancer made up about 85% of the 29 patients. Regarding the study as a whole: Survival was better when pretreatment blood TCR clonality fell below the median.

Per patient, between 1 and 8 samples were collected at pretreatment and on-treatment time points. Libraries were prepared by immunoSEQ multiplex PCR; TCRdb keeps only in-frame clonotypes and omits some of them. Of 50,000 or so clones in the sample, 70% to 90% were seen once. As for this clone: Its target is unknown.

Looked up from germline, CDR1 is SGDLS and CDR2 is YYNGEE. The CDR3 contains 15 residues. V was cut by 4 bases and J by 0 bases, with 14 bases left in between. This clonotype originated in a man in his 60s with urothelial cancer. The chain employs TRBV9 and TRBJ2-7, with no clear D. Source: PBMCs, taken around atezolizumab (anti-PD-L1) treatment. The CDR3 reads CASSPRALSSYEQYF. Written as DNA, the CDR3 is TGTGCCAGCAGCCCAAGAGCTTTGAGCTCCTACGAGCAGTACTTC.